This T cell receptor (beta chain) came from a study of CD8 T cells in Susac syndrome. Random-hexamer reverse transcription was applied to roughly 0.5 to 1 ug RNA. Amplification of TCR beta CDR3 used immunoSEQ multiplex PCR across 54 Vbeta and 13 Jbeta. TCRdb passed the immunoSEQ multiplex PCR reads through MiXCR, listing each CDR3 protein once. The sample has 150,000 to 200,000 distinct CDR3 sequences, just under 95% seen once; the top ten hold roughly 0.13%. The authors negatively isolated CD8+ and CD4+ T cells and FACS-enriched TEMRA cells. Germline CDR1 LGHDT, CDR2 YNNKEL (reference sequence). The CDR3 is made up of 12 amino acids. V was cut by 5 bases and J by 7 bases, with 11 bases left in between.

The sample taken for sequencing was CD4+ T cells from PBMCs. The receptor comes from a human donor in good health. The chain is built from TRBV3-1 and TRBJ1-1, with D maybe TRBD1 (5 bases). The CDR3 loop is CASSSRQSEAFF. In DNA, the CDR3 is TGTGCCAGCAGCAGTCGACAGAGTGAAGCTTTCTTT.